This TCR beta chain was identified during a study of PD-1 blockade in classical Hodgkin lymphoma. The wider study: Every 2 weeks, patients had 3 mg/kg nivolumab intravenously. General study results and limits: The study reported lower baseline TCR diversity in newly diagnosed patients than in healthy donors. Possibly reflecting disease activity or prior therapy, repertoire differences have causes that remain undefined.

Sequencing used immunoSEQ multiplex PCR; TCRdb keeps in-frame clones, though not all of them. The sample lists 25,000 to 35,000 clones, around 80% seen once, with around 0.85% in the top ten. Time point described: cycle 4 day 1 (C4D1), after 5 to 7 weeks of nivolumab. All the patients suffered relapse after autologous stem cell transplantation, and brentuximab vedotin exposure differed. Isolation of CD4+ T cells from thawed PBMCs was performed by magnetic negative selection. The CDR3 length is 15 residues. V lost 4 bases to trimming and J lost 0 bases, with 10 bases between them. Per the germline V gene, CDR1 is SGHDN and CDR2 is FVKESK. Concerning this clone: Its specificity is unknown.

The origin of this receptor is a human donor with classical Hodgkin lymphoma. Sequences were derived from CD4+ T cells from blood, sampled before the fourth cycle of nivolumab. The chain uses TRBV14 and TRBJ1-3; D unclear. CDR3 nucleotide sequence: TGTGCCAGCAGCCCAAGAGTCCGCTCTGGAAACACCATATATTTT. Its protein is CASSPRVRSGNTIYF. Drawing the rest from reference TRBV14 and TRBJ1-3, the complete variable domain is EAGVTQFPSHSVIEKGQTVTLRCDPISGHDNLYWYRRVMGKEIKFLLHFVKESKQDESGMPNNRFLAERTGGTYSTLKVQPAELEDSGVYFCASSPRVRSGNTIYFGEGSWLTVV.